The 13 T cell receptor beta chains listed next were all sequenced from one sample in a study of T-cell reconstitution after alpha-beta-depleted transplantation in children listed by TCRdb under 2016. The method was PCR. Instrument on record: Illumina HiSeq 2500. Molecular barcoding was employed in the preparation of TCR libraries, with unique molecular identifiers being used to normalize TCRbeta repertoire quantification. TCRdb redid the processing of the public reads, applying fastp at Q25 and MiXCR, and retained in-frame beta chains. CDR3 protein sequences are deduplicated, and each keeps its most common genes and DNA. The sample table holds around 800,000 distinct CDR3 sequences, of which 15% to 20% were seen once. The ten largest clonotypes hold around 4.5% of the sample. The sample's treatment or condition label, decoded: allogeneic hematopoietic cell transplantation with graft depleted of TCRalphabeta T cells and CD19 B cells.

The starting material was PBMCs, mostly from graft donor cells, obtained 360 days after TCRalphabeta/CD19-depleted stem cell transplant. These TCRs come from a male patient between 5 and 17 years old who had a stem cell transplant for acute lymphoblastic leukemia, so the T cells may come from the graft donor.

A few counts support this clonotype. The chain carries TRBV5-1 and TRBJ1-2, with 8 bases aligning to TRBD1. Germline CDR1 SGHRS, CDR2 YFSETQ. Trimming took 4 bases from V and 8 from J; bases not matched to a gene: 13. There are 15 residues in the CDR3. The CDR3 protein is CASSRGQGGIEGYTF. In nucleotides, the CDR3 is TGCGCCAGCAGCCGTGGACAGGGCGGGATTGAGGGCTACACCTTC.

The chain is built from TRBV29-1 and TRBJ1-5, with D tentatively TRBD1 (6 bases). Deletions cut 5 bases from V and 7 bases from J, with 18 bases between. Germline CDR1 is SQVTM and CDR2 is ANQGSEA. The CDR3 has 14 amino acids. DNA of the CDR3: TGCAGCGTTCTGGGGGCAGACTACAGGCAGCCCCAGCATTTT. It encodes CSVLGADYRQPQHF.

This clonotype was counted a single time. The genes are TRBV12-3 or TRBV12-4 and TRBJ2-1; D not certain. The CDR3 consists of 12 residues. V was cut by 4 bases and J by 9 bases, with 10 bases left in between. As DNA, the CDR3 is TGTGCCAGCAGTTCTGCCTTTAGTGAGCAGTTCTTC. This translates into CASSSAFSEQFF.

This chain links TRBV3-1 with TRBJ2-1; 10 bases fit TRBD2. V was pared by 4 bases and J by 8 bases, with 14 bases of the junction left unmatched. CDR1 LGHDT and CDR2 YNNKEL come from the germline V gene (reference sequence). CDR3 length: 17 residues. The CDR3 region is CASSPRAGGWATDEQFF. For the CDR3, the DNA is TGTGCCAGCAGCCCTAGAGCGGGAGGGTGGGCGACGGATGAGCAGTTCTTC.

The V gene is TRBV4-2, the J gene TRBJ2-2; the match to TRBD2 covers 10 bases. This CDR3 has 16 amino acids. With V trimmed by 3 bases and J by 5 bases, 6 bases remained unmatched. CDR1 is LGHNA and CDR2 is YNFKEQ in the germline V gene. As DNA, the CDR3 is TGTGCCAGCAGCCACAGCGGGAGGGGGATAACCGGGGAGCTGTTTTTT. Amino acids: CASSHSGRGITGELFF.

The rearrangement links TRBV6-4 to TRBJ2-1; 11 positions match TRBD2. After removal of 7 bases from V and 5 bases from J, the junction contained 4 bases not matched to a gene. CDR1 MRHNA and CDR2 SNTAGT come from the germline V gene. The CDR3 has 14 amino acids. The DNA for the CDR3 is TGTGCCAGCAAGCCGGGACTAGCGGACAATGAGCAGTTCTTC. This sequence encodes CASKPGLADNEQFF.

This clonotype was seen repeatedly, ten times or more. The chain joins TRBV6-1 to TRBJ2-1, with 9 bases matching TRBD1. The CDR3 runs 12 residues. Looked up from germline, CDR1 is MNHNS and CDR2 is SASEGT. The junction had 11 bases not matched to a gene; V was cut back by 8 bases and J by 15 bases. CDR3: CASGDRAPFAFF. As DNA, the CDR3 is TGTGCCAGCGGGGACAGGGCCCCGTTCGCGTTCTTC.

V usage is TRBV12-3 or TRBV12-4 and J usage is TRBJ1-2, with 8 bases fitting TRBD1. CDR3 length equals 16 residues. V dropped 7 bases and J dropped 4; count of bases not matched to a gene: 14. The CDR3 spells CASTSLGTGPSYGYTF. DNA of the CDR3: TGTGCCAGCACCTCCCTCGGGACAGGACCCAGCTATGGCTACACCTTC.

This clonotype turned up a few times. This rearrangement joins TRBV4-1 to TRBJ2-5; D is undetermined. The CDR3 runs to 16 residues. Germline V gives CDR1 MGHRA, CDR2 YSYEKL. Trimming took off 1 base at V and 4 bases at J, with 16 bases between the two ends. In DNA, the CDR3 is TGCGCCAGCAGCCAAGCGCACAGACGTCTCGGAGAGACCCAGTACTTC. Residues: CASSQAHRRLGETQYF.

This clonotype was detected only a few times. DNA for the CDR3: TGTGCCAGCAGTTTATCCCTACTAGCGAGAAACACAGATACGCAGTATTTT. This codes for CASSLSLLARNTDTQYF. The chain is built from TRBV27 and TRBJ2-3; 7 bases line up with TRBD2. Germline V gives CDR1 MNHEY, CDR2 SMNVEV (reference sequence). V lost 0 bases and J lost 2; bases outside the gene matches: 8. The CDR3 sequence is 17 residues long.

This clonotype has a count of ten or more. One end of the junction does not line up with germline, which may come from a read error. This chain connects TRBV5-1 to TRBJ2-7, with TRBD2 identical over 7 bases. This CDR3 comprises 14 residues. The germline gives CDR1 SGHRS, CDR2 YFSETQ. For the CDR3, the DNA is TGTGCCAGCAGTTTAAGGGACTACCCCTACGAGCAGTACTTC. This translates into CASSLRDYPYEQYF. Using reference TRBV5-1 and TRBJ2-7 for the parts outside the CDR3, the full variable domain is KAGVTQTPRYLIKTRGQQVTLSCSPISGHRSVSWYQQTPGQGLQFLFEYFSETQRNKGNFPGRFSGRQFSNSRSEMNVSTLELGDSALYLCASSLRDYPYEQYFGPGTRLTVT.

The sample holds a few counts of this clonotype. The V and J genes are TRBV25-1 and TRBJ2-4, with TRBD2 identical over 8 bases. The length of the CDR3 is 14 residues. After removal of 4 bases from V and 9 bases from J, the junction contained 8 bases not matched to a gene. Germline values: CDR1 MGHDK, CDR2 SYGVNS. The CDR3 sequence is CASSGPGLGLIQYF. The CDR3 DNA follows: TGTGCCAGCAGTGGACCGGGACTAGGTCTCATTCAGTACTTC.

V is TRBV6-5 and J is TRBJ1-4, with unresolved D. Germline lookup yields CDR1 MNHEY and CDR2 SVGAGI. The CDR3 is 10 residues long. Trimming took 2 bases from V and 8 from J, leaving 0 bases between them. The CDR3 coding sequence is TGTGCCAGCAGTTACGAAAAACTGTTTTTT. This gives the protein CASSYEKLFF.